One sample yielded the 14 T cell receptor beta chains listed below, sequenced in a study of T cell responses to AZD1222 COVID-19 vaccine (dated by TCRdb to the early 2020s). Library preparation employed the immunoSEQ multiplex PCR assay. TCRdb took over this immuneACCESS table, retaining in-frame rearrangements with V and J assigned. Such tables are incomplete; in checked studies, under half of the missing clones stem from an unresolved V gene, and the remainder is unexplained. The sample contains 90,000 to 130,000 clones, 87% of them found a single time. The ten largest account for under 3.5% of the sample. This specimen's time point label, interpreted: baseline before first vaccination. The sample in question was peripheral blood, obtained on day 0 of AZD1222 vaccination. The source is an adult in good health.

The gene calls are TRBV6-5 and TRBJ1-3; D is undetermined. With 2 bases removed from V and 2 bases from J, the gap between germline ends came to 13 bases. The CDR3 covers 16 residues. Germline values: CDR1 MNHEY, CDR2 SVGAGI. This CDR3 is CASSYAGSRAGNTIYF. As DNA, the CDR3 is TGTGCCAGCAGTTACGCGGGGTCGAGGGCTGGAAACACCATATATTTT.

V and J are TRBV7-3 and TRBJ2-1, with unresolved D. The CDR3 runs 13 residues. V lost 4 bases and J 5 bases, leaving 9 bases between the germline ends. Per the germline V gene, CDR1 is SGHTA and CDR2 is FQGTGA. Written as DNA, the CDR3 is TGTGCCAGCAGCTCCTTCGGAAACAATGAGCAGTTCTTC. Residues: CASSSFGNNEQFF.

This rearrangement joins TRBV7-9 to TRBJ1-1; TRBD1 aligns across 7 bases. This CDR3 is built from 14 residues. Germline CDR1 SEHNR, CDR2 FQNEAQ (reference sequence). Trimming cost V 5 bases and J 4 bases; bases outside gene matches: 7. The CDR3, as DNA: TGTGCCAGCAGCGAGCAGGGGGATAGCACTGAAGCTTTCTTT. Residues: CASSEQGDSTEAFF.

The V and J genes are TRBV3-1 (or the pseudogene TRBV3-2) and TRBJ2-2; a weak D match, TRBD2 (5 bases). CDR3 size: 15 residues. The ends were cut back, 3 bases at V and 6 bases at J, with 14 bases in the middle. Per the germline V gene, CDR1 is LGHDT and CDR2 is YNNKEL (reference sequence). DNA for the CDR3: TGTGCCAGCAGCCAGAGTGGGAGATGGGCCGGGGAGCTGTTTTTT. Protein sequence: CASSQSGRWAGELFF.

The chain uses TRBV3-1 (or the pseudogene TRBV3-2) and TRBJ1-6; D not resolved. CDR3 length equals 13 residues. V dropped 1 base and J dropped 11 bases, with 9 bases sitting between them. CDR1 and CDR2 (germline): LGHDT, YNNKEL (reference sequence). The CDR3 spells CASSQGNNPPLHF. CDR3 nucleotide sequence: TGTGCCAGCAGCCAAGGGAACAATCCACCCCTCCACTTT.

The chain is built from TRBV28 and TRBJ1-1; TRBD1 might be the D (6 bases). From germline, CDR1 is MDHEN and CDR2 SYDVKM. V shed 3 bases and J shed 5 bases, with 16 bases lying between them. The CDR3 has 15 residues. CDR3: CASSFLGGTGTEAFF. The CDR3 DNA reads TGTGCCAGCAGTTTTTTAGGGGGAACGGGGACTGAAGCTTTCTTT.

The rearrangement links TRBV7-8 to TRBJ2-5, with D perhaps TRBD2 (6 bases). Trimming stripped 5 bases from V and 4 bases from J, with 32 bases between. CDR1 SGHVS and CDR2 FQNEAQ come from the germline V gene. The CDR3 runs to 20 residues. CDR3 sequence (DNA): TGTGCCAGCAGCCGACCCATGCCGGGGGTAGCGCGATATCAAGGAGAGACCCAGTACTTC. Protein: CASSRPMPGVARYQGETQYF.

This clone has a handful of counts. The rearrangement joins TRBV11-2 to TRBJ2-7; D remains ambiguous. With 3 bases removed from V and 2 bases from J, the gap between germline ends came to 8 bases. This CDR3 is 13 amino acids long. Germline V gives CDR1 SGHAT, CDR2 FQNNGV. Written as DNA, the CDR3 is TGTGCCAGCAGCTTCAATCAGGCCTACGAGCAGTACTTC. It is translated as CASSFNQAYEQYF.

V usage is TRBV5-4 and J usage is TRBJ2-7, with D perhaps TRBD1 (6 bases). This CDR3 region has 13 residues. The V and J ends lost 2 bases and 7 bases respectively, with 13 bases between them. Germline V gene lookup returns CDR1 SGHNT and CDR2 YYREEE (reference sequence). The CDR3 here is CASSLGGTREQYF. In nucleotides, the CDR3 is TGTGCCAGCAGCTTAGGGGGTACGAGGGAGCAGTACTTC.

The gene calls are TRBV6-2 or TRBV6-3 and TRBJ1-1; D not resolved. CDR1 and CDR2 (germline): MNHEY, SVGEGT. The CDR3 is made up of 11 amino acids. The V end lost 2 bases, the J end lost 13 bases, and 11 bases lay between the germline ends. The CDR3 DNA sequence: TGTGCCAGCAGTTACGGGTCGAGGGATTTCTTT. This codes for CASSYGSRDFF.

The chain uses TRBV21-1 and TRBJ2-3. TRBV21-1 is a pseudogene. The CDR3 has 16 amino acids. CDR3 nucleotides: TGTGCCAGCACTAGGTATTTTGGGCCTCGCACAGATACGCAGTATTTT. Its translation: CASTRYFGPRTDTQYF.

The genes are TRBV5-1 and TRBJ2-1; 11 positions agree with TRBD2. The CDR3 spans 16 residues. V gave up 4 bases and J gave up 6 bases; unmatched junction bases: 9. Per germline, CDR1 SGHRS and CDR2 YFSETQ. CDR3 sequence reads: CASSPPLAGGANEQFF. Written as DNA, the CDR3 is TGCGCCAGCAGCCCACCCCTAGCGGGAGGCGCCAATGAGCAGTTCTTC.

The chain links TRBV27 to TRBJ1-1, with 8 nucleotides matching TRBD1. J gave up 3 bases and V 7 bases, and 4 bases lay outside the gene matches. Germline loops: CDR1 MNHEY, CDR2 SMNVEV (reference sequence). CDR3 size: 13 residues. The CDR3 sequence: CASKEDRDTEAFF. The CDR3 DNA follows: TGTGCCAGCAAAGAGGACAGGGACACTGAAGCTTTCTTT.

J is TRBJ1-5 and V is TRBV19, with D perhaps matching TRBD1 (6 bases). Germline V gene lookup returns CDR1 LNHDA and CDR2 SQIVND (reference sequence). The CDR3 is 17 amino acids. V lost 6 bases and J 7 bases, leaving 25 bases between the germline ends. The CDR3 coding sequence is TGTGCCAGTAGCAACAACCTTCCGGGACACCCCGCCCAGCCCCAGCATTTT. This gives the protein CASSNNLPGHPAQPQHF.